This T cell receptor beta chain was found in a study of CD8 T cells in ankylosing spondylitis. Study-wide results and limits: Significant enrichment of disease-linked clones was reported in matched ankylosing spondylitis synovial fluid. Earlier literature documents some of the motif variants in reactive arthritis synovial fluid and blood. Disease-linked clones, CD8+, were relatively rare in peripheral blood.

Quantitative molecular-barcoded 5'-RACE generated the TCR beta libraries. Using its own MiXCR run on the 5' RACE reads, TCRdb lists one record per CDR3 protein. The profile shows 200,000 to 250,000 distinct CDR3 sequences, roughly a tenth of them singletons. This clonotype was seen ten or more times. The antigen remains undetermined. CDR3 length: 19 amino acids. V lost 2 bases to trimming and J lost 3 bases; unmatched junction nucleotides: 9. Germline lookup yields CDR1 KGHDR and CDR2 SFDVKD. This chain uses TRBV24-1 with TRBJ2-1; 13 bases are shared with TRBD2. This clonotype was obtained from a male donor with ankylosing spondylitis or in good health (not recorded which). Sequenced material: blood, either unsorted or a sorted T cell fraction (not recorded which). The CDR3 nucleotides are TGTGCCACCAGTGATTCCGGACTAGCGGGGGTTATTGGCTACAATGAGCAGTTCTTC. Its protein product is CATSDSGLAGVIGYNEQFF.